The sequence of this T cell receptor (beta chain) was determined in a study of blood T cell repertoires in COVID-19. The wider study: From T cells, B-cell-depleted T cells, or PBMCs came the material, which was cDNA or gDNA.

Clones were read by immunoSEQ multiplex PCR, and TCRdb kept only the in-frame ones, dropping some. This table has a few hundred thousand clones, 84% appearing once. The CDR3 loop spans 14 amino acids. The V gene's germline CDR1 is MGHRA and CDR2 YSYEKL. Trimming removed 3 bases from V and 4 bases from J, with 10 bases in between. Adults between roughly 18 and 89 years of age took part from 24 US areas. Two consecutive negative NP/OP PCR tests, clearance, or resolved symptoms defined Cohort 3 recovery. This TCR came from a woman aged 40 to 55 who had recovered from COVID-19. The rearrangement uses TRBV4-1 and TRBJ1-5; no firm D call. Specimen: PBMCs or T cells enriched from blood (not recorded which). In nucleotides, the CDR3 is TGCGCCAGCAGCCATCCCGACGGGAATCAGCCCCAGCATTTT. It yields the protein CASSHPDGNQPQHF.